These 3 T cell receptor beta chains were sequenced from one sample in a study of T-cell reconstitution after alpha-beta-depleted transplantation in children. The library targeted TCRbeta and was prepared with unique molecular identifiers. TCRdb re-derived calls from the PCR reads in MiXCR, one entry per CDR3 protein. The sample yields about 900,000 distinct CDR3 sequences, less than 30% seen once. The specimen comprised PBMCs, mostly from graft donor cells, sampled 360 days after TCRalphabeta/CD19-depleted stem cell transplant. Every receptor here comes from a boy under three years old who had a stem cell transplant for SCID, so the T cells may come from the graft donor.

This clonotype was observed a few times. The rearrangement links TRBV12-3 or TRBV12-4 to TRBJ2-3; D remains unclear. V was pared by 2 bases and J by 2 bases, with 11 bases between. This CDR3 contains 15 residues. The CDR3 nucleotides are TGTGCCAGCAGTTTATGGCCCTTTTCCACAGATACGCAGTATTTT. This encodes CASSLWPFSTDTQYF.

This clonotype was observed at least ten times. The chain couples TRBV10-3 to TRBJ2-7; no reliable D call. Germline values: CDR1 ENHRY, CDR2 SYGVKD. This CDR3 region has 13 residues. Trimming took off 0 bases at V and 3 bases at J, with 6 bases between the two ends. The CDR3 DNA reads as TGTGCCATCAGTGAGTCGCAGGTCTACGAGCAGTACTTC. Residues: CAISESQVYEQYF.

This clonotype was recorded a few times. The chain links TRBV20-1 to TRBJ1-2; no clear D gene. The CDR3 spans 12 residues. The germline CDR1 and CDR2 sequences are DFQATT and SNEGSKA (reference sequence). Deletions cut 4 bases from V and 4 bases from J, with 10 bases between. The CDR3 bases are TGCAGTGCTACGCGGACTAGCTATGGCTACACCTTC. It is translated as CSATRTSYGYTF.